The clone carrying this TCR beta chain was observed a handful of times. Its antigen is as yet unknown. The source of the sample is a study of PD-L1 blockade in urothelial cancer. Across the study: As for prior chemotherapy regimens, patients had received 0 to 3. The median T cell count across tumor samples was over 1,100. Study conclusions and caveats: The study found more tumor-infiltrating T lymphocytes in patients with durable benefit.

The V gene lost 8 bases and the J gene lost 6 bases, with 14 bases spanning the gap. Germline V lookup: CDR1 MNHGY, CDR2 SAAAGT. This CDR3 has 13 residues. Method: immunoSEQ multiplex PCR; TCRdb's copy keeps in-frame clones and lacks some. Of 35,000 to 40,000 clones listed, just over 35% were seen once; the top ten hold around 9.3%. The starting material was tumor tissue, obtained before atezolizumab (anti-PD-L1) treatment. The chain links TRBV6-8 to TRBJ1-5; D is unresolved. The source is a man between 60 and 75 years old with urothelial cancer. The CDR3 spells CASGGWGGQPQHF. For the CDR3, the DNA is TGTGCCAGCGGAGGGTGGGGAGGTCAGCCCCAGCATTTT.